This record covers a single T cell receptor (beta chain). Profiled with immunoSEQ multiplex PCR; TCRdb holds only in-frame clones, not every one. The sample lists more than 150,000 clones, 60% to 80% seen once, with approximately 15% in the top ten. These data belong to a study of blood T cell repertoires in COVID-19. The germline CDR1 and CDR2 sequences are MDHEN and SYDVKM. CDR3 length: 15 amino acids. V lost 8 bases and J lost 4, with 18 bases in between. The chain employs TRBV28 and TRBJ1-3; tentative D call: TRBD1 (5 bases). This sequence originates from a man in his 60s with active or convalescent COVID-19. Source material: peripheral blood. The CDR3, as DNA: TGTGCCAGCGGGGGGGACCCGGCGGACGGAAACACCATATATTTT. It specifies CASGGDPADGNTIYF.